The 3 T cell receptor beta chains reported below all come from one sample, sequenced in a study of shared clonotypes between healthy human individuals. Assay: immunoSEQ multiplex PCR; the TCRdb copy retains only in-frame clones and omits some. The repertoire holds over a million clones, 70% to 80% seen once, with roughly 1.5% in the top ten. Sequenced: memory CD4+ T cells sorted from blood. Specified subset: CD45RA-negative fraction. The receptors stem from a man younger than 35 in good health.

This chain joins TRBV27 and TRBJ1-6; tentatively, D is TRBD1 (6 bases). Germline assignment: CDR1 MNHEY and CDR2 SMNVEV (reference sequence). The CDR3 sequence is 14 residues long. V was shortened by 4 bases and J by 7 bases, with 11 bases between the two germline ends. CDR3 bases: TGTGCCAGCAGTTCCCGACAGGAAAATTCACCCCTCCACTTT. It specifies CASSSRQENSPLHF.

In DNA, the CDR3 is TGTGCCAGCAGCTTATCACAGGGGGCAAGTAACAATCAGCCCCAGCATTTT. It codes for CASSLSQGASNNQPQHF. The chain employs TRBV7-9 and TRBJ1-5, with TRBD1 matching 9 bases. Germline V CDR1 and CDR2: SEHNR, FQNEAQ (reference sequence). The J segment lost 3 bases and the V segment lost 2 bases, leaving 8 bases of the junction unmatched. This CDR3 is 17 amino acids long. The full variable domain, rest sourced from reference TRBV7-9 and TRBJ1-5, is DTGVSQNPRHKITKRGQNVTFRCDPISEHNRLYWYRQTLGQGPEFLTYFQNEAQLEKSRLLSDRFSAERPKGSFSTLEIQRTEQGDSAMYLCASSLSQGASNNQPQHFGDGTRLSIL.

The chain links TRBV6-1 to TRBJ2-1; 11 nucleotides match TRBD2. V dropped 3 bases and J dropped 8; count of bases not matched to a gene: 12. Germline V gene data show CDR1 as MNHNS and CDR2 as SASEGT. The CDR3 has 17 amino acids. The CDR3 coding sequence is TGTGCCAGCAGTGAGATGTTAGCGGGAGGGCCGGGCGATGAGCAGTTCTTC. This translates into CASSEMLAGGPGDEQFF.